The present T cell receptor (beta chain) was sequenced within a study of blood T cell repertoires in COVID-19. Study-level information: Acute-phase and convalescent COVID-19 samples originated in the United States, Italy and Spain.

Trimming took 4 bases from V and 4 from J, leaving 13 bases between them. Germline lookup yields CDR1 SGHTA and CDR2 FQGTGA. CDR3 length: 14 residues. Profiled with immunoSEQ multiplex PCR; TCRdb holds only in-frame clones, not every one. The table shows around 120,000 clones, with 70% to 90% occurring only once. Recruits, aged roughly 18 to 95 years, lived in 20 to 30 US areas. Assignments of participants to cohorts depended upon their own reported clinical history. This rearrangement joins TRBV7-3 to TRBJ1-1, with unresolved D. The receptor was isolated from a woman aged 45 to 65 who had recovered from COVID-19. Material for sequencing was PBMCs or T cells enriched from blood (not recorded which). CDR3 DNA sequence: TGTGCCAGCAGCTCGAACCAAGAGGGCACTGAAGCTTTCTTT. Amino acid sequence: CASSSNQEGTEAFF.